This TCR beta chain was captured in a study of response to subunit inactivated influenza vaccine. Study-level findings and limits: There was a suggestion from the authors that each seasonal influenza vaccination recruits few new T cells.

From the RT-PCR reads, TCRdb called clonotypes with MiXCR, one entry per CDR3 protein. Altogether 650,000 to 700,000 distinct CDR3 sequences are present, around 16% being singletons, with the ten largest covering approximately 10%. The CDR3 has 15 amino acids. Germline CDR1 reads SGHTA; CDR2 reads FQGNSA. V was pared by 5 bases and J by 6 bases, with 8 bases of the junction left unmatched. Details on this clonotype: Its cognate antigen is unknown.

V usage is TRBV7-2 and J usage is TRBJ2-2; 8 bases agree with TRBD2. This specimen consisted of PBMCs from blood, obtained about 12 days after vaccination. The sequence derives from a man aged 50 or older who received an inactivated influenza vaccine. For the CDR3, the DNA is TGTGCCAGCAGCCCGGGGGGGACGACTTCCGGGGAGCTGTTTTTT. It yields the protein CASSPGGTTSGELFF. The full variable domain, completed using reference TRBV7-2 and TRBJ2-2, is GAGVSQSPSNKVTEKGKDVELRCDPISGHTALYWYRQSLGQGLEFLIYFQGNSAPDKSGLPSDRFSAERTGGSVSTLTIQRTQQEDSAVYLCASSPGGTTSGELFFGEGSRLTVL.